The source of this TCR beta chain is a study of CD8 T cells in ankylosing spondylitis. Trimming cost V 5 bases and J 8 bases; bases outside gene matches: 12. Germline values: CDR1 MDHEN, CDR2 SYDVKM. The length of the CDR3 is 15 residues. Findings of the study overall: Disease-linked clones had a CD8+ phenotype and relatively low frequency in peripheral blood. Several highly homologous variants made up a TCR beta motif that seemed to typify ankylosing spondylitis blood.

As the method for making TCR beta libraries, quantitative 5'-RACE with molecular barcodes was used. Each CDR3 protein gets one entry after TCRdb re-called the 5' RACE reads with MiXCR. The sample has roughly 700,000 distinct CDR3 sequences; about 20% are singletons. This clonotype was observed a handful of times. What it binds is unknown. Sequencing used blood, either unsorted or a sorted T cell fraction (not recorded which). The TCR sequence derives from a male donor with ankylosing spondylitis. This rearrangement joins TRBV28 to TRBJ2-1; TRBD2 matches 7 bases. The CDR3 region is CASSPGAGGRDEQFF. For the CDR3, the DNA is TGTGCCAGCAGTCCTGGGGCCGGAGGGAGGGATGAGCAGTTCTTC.